The 21 T cell receptor beta chains in this list originate from one sample, sequenced in a study of blood T cell repertoires in COVID-19. Here immunoSEQ multiplex PCR was the method, and the copy in TCRdb shows in-frame clones only, minus some. The table includes approximately 240,000 clones, 80% to 85% detected once. Material for sequencing was peripheral blood. These receptors came from a woman in her twenties or thirties who had recovered from COVID-19.

V and J are TRBV10-3 and TRBJ2-7; 8 nucleotides align to TRBD2. V lost 2 bases to trimming and J lost 1 base; unmatched junction nucleotides: 7. This CDR3 is 16 amino acids long. Germline CDR1 is ENHRY and CDR2 is SYGVKD. The CDR3 DNA reads TGTGCCATCAGTGAGCCACCGGGACTAGTTTCCTACGAGCAGTACTTC. Encoded protein: CAISEPPGLVSYEQYF.

This chain joins TRBV12-5 and TRBJ1-6, with TRBD1 matching 9 bases. The V segment lost 1 base and the J segment 5 bases; nucleotides outside the gene matches: 6. This CDR3 spans 17 amino acids. The germline gives CDR1 LGHNT, CDR2 FRNRAP. The CDR3 is CASGLAGQGLDNSPLHF. CDR3 DNA: TGTGCTAGTGGTTTGGCTGGACAGGGGTTAGATAATTCACCCCTCCACTTT.

The V call is TRBV19, the J call TRBJ2-7, with 10 bases aligning to TRBD2. After removal of 10 bases from V and 6 bases from J, the junction contained 9 bases not matched to a gene. Germline loops: CDR1 LNHDA, CDR2 SQIVND (reference sequence). The CDR3 covers 13 residues. CDR3: CATLGLAAGEQYF. DNA of the CDR3: TGTGCCACCCTTGGACTAGCGGCTGGCGAGCAGTACTTC.

This rearrangement joins TRBV7-3 to TRBJ2-7; 8 bases fit TRBD2. Germline V gives CDR1 SGHTA, CDR2 FQGTGA. The CDR3 runs to 17 residues. V lost 4 bases and J lost 0; bases outside the gene matches: 11. CDR3 bases: TGTGCCAGCAGCTCCGTTGCTAGCGGGTTAAGCTCCTACGAGCAGTACTTC. Amino acids: CASSSVASGLSSYEQYF.

The rearrangement links TRBV7-8 to TRBJ2-1, with a weak D call TRBD2 (6 bases). Looked up from germline, CDR1 is SGHVS and CDR2 is FQNEAQ. The V and J ends lost 2 bases and 8 bases respectively, with 19 bases between them. This CDR3 contains 16 residues. CDR3 DNA sequence: TGTGCCAGCAGCTTAAAAAGACTAGTAGGCCTAGATGAGCAGTTCTTC. This encodes CASSLKRLVGLDEQFF.

The rearrangement joins TRBV9 to TRBJ2-5; D unclear. Trimming removed 2 bases from V and 5 bases from J, with 10 bases in between. This CDR3 spans 13 amino acids. Germline CDR1 reads SGDLS; CDR2 reads YYNGEE. CDR3 coding DNA: TGTGCCAGCAGCGTGCGCCCCGAGGAGACCCAGTACTTC. This encodes CASSVRPEETQYF.

The V gene is TRBV29-1, the J gene TRBJ2-5; D might be TRBD2 (5 bases). The V end was cut by 8 bases, the J end by 7 bases, with 20 bases between. The CDR3 runs 13 residues. Germline V gene sequence: CDR1 SQVTM, CDR2 ANQGSEA. Written as DNA, the CDR3 is TGCAGCACGGGGAAGACGGGGAGCGGGACCCAGTACTTC. This encodes CSTGKTGSGTQYF.

The chain couples TRBV10-3 to TRBJ1-2, with D maybe TRBD1 (5 bases). V was clipped by 6 bases and J by 7 bases, with 12 bases between them. The CDR3 is 12 residues long. Germline CDR1 and CDR2: ENHRY and SYGVKD. In nucleotides, the CDR3 is TGTGCCATCAGCAGGGAATGGGGTGGCTACACCTTC. Translated: CAISREWGGYTF.

The CDR3: CASSPQGQINYGYTF. The CDR3 nucleotides are TGTGCCAGCAGTCCGCAAGGACAGATTAACTATGGCTACACCTTC. The chain carries TRBV27 and TRBJ1-2; D may be TRBD1 (6 bases). Deletions cut 5 bases from V and 1 base from J, with 14 bases between. The CDR3 length is 15 residues. The germline gives CDR1 MNHEY, CDR2 SMNVEV (reference sequence).

The chain uses TRBV9 and TRBJ2-1, with a weak D call TRBD2 (6 bases). Germline lookup yields CDR1 SGDLS and CDR2 YYNGEE. There are 16 residues in the CDR3. The V end was cut by 2 bases, the J end by 0 bases, with 12 bases between. CDR3 protein: CASSVEGVSSYNEQFF. CDR3 bases: TGTGCCAGCAGCGTGGAGGGCGTTAGCTCCTACAATGAGCAGTTCTTC.

The chain couples TRBV4-2 to TRBJ2-3, with D hard to call. The V end was cut by 0 bases, the J end by 1 base, with 11 bases between. The CDR3 covers 16 residues. Germline-derived CDR1 and CDR2 are LGHNA and YNFKEQ. DNA of the CDR3: TGTGCCAGCAGCCAAGAGGCGGCAGAGCGCACAGATACGCAGTATTTT. This gives the protein CASSQEAAERTDTQYF.

The chain employs TRBV27 and TRBJ2-1, with TRBD2 identical over 11 bases. J gave up 10 bases and V 6 bases, and 17 bases lay outside the gene matches. CDR1 and CDR2 from the germline V gene are MNHEY and SMNVEV (reference sequence). The CDR3 sequence is 17 residues long. DNA of the CDR3: TGTGCCAGCAGGGCCCCGGTAGCGGGAGGGCCTTTTCACGAGCAGTTCTTC. Protein product: CASRAPVAGGPFHEQFF.

In this sample, this clone turned up once. The V gene is TRBV7-6, the J gene TRBJ1-1, with TRBD1 matching 8 bases. CDR1 is SGHVS and CDR2 is FNYEAQ in the germline V gene. The CDR3 extends over 15 amino acids. Trimming at V came to 2 bases and at J to 1 base, leaving 3 bases not matched to a gene. CDR3 DNA: TGTGCCAGCAGCTTATCCGGGACAGGGAACACTGAAGCTTTCTTT. Translating gives CASSLSGTGNTEAFF.

This clone was seen a single time. The chain combines TRBV11-2 with TRBJ2-6, with TRBD1 identical over 7 bases. This CDR3 region has 15 residues. The junction had 3 bases not matched to a gene; V was cut back by 5 bases and J by 2 bases. CDR1 SGHAT and CDR2 FQNNGV come from the germline V gene. The DNA for the CDR3 is TGTGCCAGCAGCCTACAGGGGCCTGGGGCCAACGTCCTGACTTTC. It is translated as CASSLQGPGANVLTF. Using reference TRBV11-2 and TRBJ2-6 for the parts outside the CDR3, the full variable domain is EAGVAQSPRYKIIEKRQSVAFWCNPISGHATLYWYQQILGQGPKLLIQFQNNGVVDDSQLPKDRFSAERLKGVDSTLKIQPAKLEDSAVYLCASSLQGPGANVLTFGAGSRLTVL.

The chain uses TRBV9 and TRBJ1-1, with D tentatively TRBD1 (6 bases). Germline CDR1 is SGDLS and CDR2 is YYNGEE. The V end lost 0 bases, the J end lost 0 bases, and 9 bases lay between the germline ends. CDR3 length: 15 amino acids. CDR3 nucleotides: TGTGCCAGCAGCGTAGGAGGGGGGGTGAACACTGAAGCTTTCTTT. Its translation is CASSVGGGVNTEAFF.

In this sample, this clone turned up once. V and J are TRBV11-2 and TRBJ2-5; 11 bases map to TRBD2. The CDR3 runs 16 residues. V lost 5 bases and J lost 4; bases outside the gene matches: 9. Germline CDR1 SGHAT, CDR2 FQNNGV. CDR3 in DNA: TGTGCCAGCAGCCCAGAGAGCCTAGCGGGAGGAGAGACCCAGTACTTC. It specifies CASSPESLAGGETQYF.

V and J are TRBV29-1 and TRBJ1-2; 10 bases line up with TRBD1. This CDR3 has 13 residues. With V trimmed by 3 bases and J by 6 bases, 4 bases remained unmatched. The germline V gene encodes CDR1 SQVTM and CDR2 ANQGSEA. Here the CDR3 reads CSVDGGTGDGYTF. The DNA of the CDR3 is TGCAGCGTTGATGGCGGGACAGGGGATGGCTACACCTTC.

The rearrangement uses TRBV28 and TRBJ2-5; 9 bases are a match to TRBD2. The J segment lost 4 bases and the V segment lost 6 bases, leaving 6 bases of the junction unmatched. CDR3 length equals 14 residues. Germline loops: CDR1 MDHEN, CDR2 SYDVKM. The CDR3 bases are TGTGCCAGCAGCTCCGGGACTAGCCCAGAGACCCAGTACTTC. Encoded protein: CASSSGTSPETQYF.

V and J are TRBV29-1 and TRBJ1-3; D remains unclear. The CDR3 has 15 amino acids. The germline gives CDR1 SQVTM, CDR2 ANQGSEA. Trimming pared 6 bases from V and 1 base from J, leaving 16 bases between. The DNA of the CDR3 is TGCAGCGTCGTATCAGGCTCCGATTCTGGAAACACCATATATTTT. This codes for CSVVSGSDSGNTIYF.

The rearrangement uses TRBV24-1 and TRBJ2-1; the D gene is possibly TRBD2 (5 bases). V was clipped by 11 bases and J by 0 bases, with 13 bases between them. The CDR3 spans 14 residues. CDR1 KGHDR and CDR2 SFDVKD come from the germline V gene. CDR3 sequence reads: CAIRTPSSYNEQFF. CDR3 DNA: TGTGCCATCCGGACTCCCAGCTCCTACAATGAGCAGTTCTTC.

Comment on this clone: The same CDR3 also results from other DNA sequences found in this sample. The chain couples TRBV9 to TRBJ2-3; D is uncertain. This CDR3 contains 13 residues. The V end was cut by 0 bases, the J end by 3 bases, with 5 bases between. Germline loops: CDR1 SGDLS, CDR2 YYNGEE. CDR3 nucleotides: TGTGCCAGCAGCGTAGTGTCGACAGATACGCAGTATTTT. Translation gives CASSVVSTDTQYF.